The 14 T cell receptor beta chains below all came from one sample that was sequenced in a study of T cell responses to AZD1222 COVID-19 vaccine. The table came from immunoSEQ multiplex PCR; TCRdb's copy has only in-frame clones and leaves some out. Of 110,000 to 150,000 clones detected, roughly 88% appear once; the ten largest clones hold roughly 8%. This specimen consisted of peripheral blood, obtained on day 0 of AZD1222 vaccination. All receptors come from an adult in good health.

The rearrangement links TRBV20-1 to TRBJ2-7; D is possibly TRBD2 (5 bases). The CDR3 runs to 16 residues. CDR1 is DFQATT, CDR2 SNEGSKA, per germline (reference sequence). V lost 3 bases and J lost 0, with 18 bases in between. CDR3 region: CSASRLDPGSSYEQYF. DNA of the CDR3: TGCAGTGCTAGTCGGTTGGATCCTGGGAGCTCCTACGAGCAGTACTTC.

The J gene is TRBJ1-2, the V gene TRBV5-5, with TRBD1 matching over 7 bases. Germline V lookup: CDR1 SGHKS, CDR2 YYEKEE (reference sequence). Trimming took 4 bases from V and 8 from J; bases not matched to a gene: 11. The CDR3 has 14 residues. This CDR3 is CASSPGTALIGYTF. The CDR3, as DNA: TGTGCCAGCAGCCCGGGGACAGCTTTAATCGGCTACACCTTC.

CDR3 amino acids: CASSTGQNTGELFF. DNA of the CDR3: TGTGCCAGCAGCACGGGACAGAACACCGGGGAGCTGTTTTTT. The chain couples TRBV7-2 to TRBJ2-2; D is perhaps TRBD1 (6 bases). The CDR3 totals 14 residues. V lost 5 bases, J lost 1 base, and 8 bases lay in between. Germline CDR1 SGHTA, CDR2 FQGNSA.

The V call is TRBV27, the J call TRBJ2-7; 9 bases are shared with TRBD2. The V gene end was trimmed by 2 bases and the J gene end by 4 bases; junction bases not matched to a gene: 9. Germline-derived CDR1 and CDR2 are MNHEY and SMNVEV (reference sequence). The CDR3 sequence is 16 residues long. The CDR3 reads CASSLGWISGRYEQYF. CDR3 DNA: TGTGCCAGCAGTTTAGGGTGGATTAGCGGGAGATACGAGCAGTACTTC.

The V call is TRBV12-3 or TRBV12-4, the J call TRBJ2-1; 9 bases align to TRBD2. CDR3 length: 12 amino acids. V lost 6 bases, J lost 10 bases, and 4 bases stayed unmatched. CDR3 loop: CASRSLAGEQFF. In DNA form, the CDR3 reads TGTGCCAGCAGGAGCCTAGCGGGAGAGCAGTTCTTC.

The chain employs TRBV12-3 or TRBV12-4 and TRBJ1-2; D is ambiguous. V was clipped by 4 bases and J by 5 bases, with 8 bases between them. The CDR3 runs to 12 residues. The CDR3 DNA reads TGTGCCAGCAGTTCATTCGGGTATGGCTACACCTTC. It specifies CASSSFGYGYTF.

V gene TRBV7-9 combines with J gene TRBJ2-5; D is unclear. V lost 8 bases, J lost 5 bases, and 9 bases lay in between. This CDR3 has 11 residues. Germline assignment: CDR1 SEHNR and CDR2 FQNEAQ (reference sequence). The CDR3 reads CASLYGETQYF. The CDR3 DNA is TGTGCCAGCCTCTACGGGGAGACCCAGTACTTC.

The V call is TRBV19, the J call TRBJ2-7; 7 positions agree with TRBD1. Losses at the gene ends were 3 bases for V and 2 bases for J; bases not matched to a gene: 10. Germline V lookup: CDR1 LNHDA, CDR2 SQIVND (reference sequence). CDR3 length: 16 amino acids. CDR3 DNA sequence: TGTGCCAGTAGTATTCGGGGCAGGGACAGCACCTACGAGCAGTACTTC. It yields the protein CASSIRGRDSTYEQYF.

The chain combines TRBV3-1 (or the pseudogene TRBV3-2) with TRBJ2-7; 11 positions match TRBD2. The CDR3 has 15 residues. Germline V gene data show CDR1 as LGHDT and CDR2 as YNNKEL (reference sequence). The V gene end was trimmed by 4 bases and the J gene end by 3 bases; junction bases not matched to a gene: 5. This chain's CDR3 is CASSLSSGGSYEQYF. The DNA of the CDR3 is TGTGCCAGCAGCCTCTCTAGCGGGGGGAGCTACGAGCAGTACTTC.

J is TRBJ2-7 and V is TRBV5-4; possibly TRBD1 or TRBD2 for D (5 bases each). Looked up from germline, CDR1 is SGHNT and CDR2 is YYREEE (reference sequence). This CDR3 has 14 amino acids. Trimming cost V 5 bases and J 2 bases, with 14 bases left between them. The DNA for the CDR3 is TGTGCCAGCAGACCACCTGGGACCACCTACGAGCAGTACTTC. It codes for CASRPPGTTYEQYF.

CDR3 DNA: TGTGCCACCAGCAGAGGGTTATCGACGGCGGGAAGCGTGAGCAATCAGCCCCAGCATTTT. Translation: CATSRGLSTAGSVSNQPQHF. The chain employs TRBV15 and TRBJ1-5; D uncertain. CDR1 is LNHNV and CDR2 is YYDKDF in the germline V gene (reference sequence). The CDR3 loop spans 20 amino acids. The ends were cut back, 1 base at V and 1 base at J, with 23 bases in the middle.

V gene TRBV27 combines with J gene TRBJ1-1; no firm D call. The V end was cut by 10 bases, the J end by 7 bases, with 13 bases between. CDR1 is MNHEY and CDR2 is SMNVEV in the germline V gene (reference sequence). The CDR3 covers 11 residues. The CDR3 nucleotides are TGTGCCACCATGGGCTTAAGTGAAGCTTTCTTT. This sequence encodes CATMGLSEAFF.

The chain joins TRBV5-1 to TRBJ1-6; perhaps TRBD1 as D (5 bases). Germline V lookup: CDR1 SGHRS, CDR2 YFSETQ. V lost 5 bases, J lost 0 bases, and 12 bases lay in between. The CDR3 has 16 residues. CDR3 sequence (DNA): TGCGCCAGCAGGGGGACGCAGAGCTCCTATAATTCACCCCTCCACTTT. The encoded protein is CASRGTQSSYNSPLHF.

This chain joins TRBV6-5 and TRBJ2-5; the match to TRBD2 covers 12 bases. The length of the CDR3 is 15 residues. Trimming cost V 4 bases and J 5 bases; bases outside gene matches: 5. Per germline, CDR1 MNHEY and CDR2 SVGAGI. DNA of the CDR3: TGTGCCAGCAGTTTCCCTAGCGGGGGGGCCGAGACCCAGTACTTC. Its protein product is CASSFPSGGAETQYF.